The source of this T cell receptor (beta chain) is a study of T cells in Graves' hyperthyroidism and ophthalmopathy. This clonotype was recorded at least ten times. Its antigen remains unknown. RNA transcripts were the template for amplifying TCR beta CDR3 regions. An initial round of RT-PCR targeting the TCR CDR3 relied on the HTBI primer set. A single record per CDR3 protein comes from TCRdb applying MiXCR to the multiplex PCR reads. The sample lists roughly 380,000 distinct CDR3 sequences, about 13% seen once, with around 21% in the top ten. Regarding the study as a whole: Most expanded thyroid clonotypes above 0.001 also appeared in blood. Stable hyperthyroidism was told apart from ophthalmopathy by a model built on 13 V-J features. Ophthalmopathy was predicted by the model a median of 6.5 months ahead of onset.

Trimming left V 5 bases short and J 6 bases short, with 17 bases between. The V gene's germline CDR1 is SGHDT and CDR2 YYEEEE. CDR3 length: 14 amino acids. Sampled blood dates from first hyperthyroidism diagnosis, and it precedes any ophthalmopathy symptoms. The sequenced sample was blood. The chain combines TRBV5-6 with TRBJ1-1; D gene unclear. The receptor was isolated from a man aged 25-45 years with Graves' hyperthyroidism that later progressed to Graves' ophthalmopathy. CDR3 coding DNA: TGTGCCAGCAGTCGTGACCCCAAAGGGCCTGAAGCTTTCTTT. As protein: CASSRDPKGPEAFF.